This T cell receptor beta chain was sequenced in a study of T cells after yellow fever vaccination. TCRdb processed the 5' RACE reads anew with MiXCR; each CDR3 protein has one entry. The sample has some 350,000 distinct CDR3 sequences, roughly 8.7% seen once. V was pared by 0 bases and J by 7 bases, with 13 bases between. The CDR3 spans 15 residues. Germline loops: CDR1 MNHEY, CDR2 SVGAGI. This clonotype has just a few counts. The source material was PBMCs, sampled on the day of the first yellow fever vaccination. The receptor was derived from a man aged 18 to 30 who received the YFV17D yellow fever vaccine. The V gene is TRBV6-5, the J gene TRBJ1-5; no definite D call. DNA of the CDR3: TGTGCCAGCAGTTACTCGGTCGCTACGGGACAGCCCCAGCATTTT. Its protein is CASSYSVATGQPQHF.